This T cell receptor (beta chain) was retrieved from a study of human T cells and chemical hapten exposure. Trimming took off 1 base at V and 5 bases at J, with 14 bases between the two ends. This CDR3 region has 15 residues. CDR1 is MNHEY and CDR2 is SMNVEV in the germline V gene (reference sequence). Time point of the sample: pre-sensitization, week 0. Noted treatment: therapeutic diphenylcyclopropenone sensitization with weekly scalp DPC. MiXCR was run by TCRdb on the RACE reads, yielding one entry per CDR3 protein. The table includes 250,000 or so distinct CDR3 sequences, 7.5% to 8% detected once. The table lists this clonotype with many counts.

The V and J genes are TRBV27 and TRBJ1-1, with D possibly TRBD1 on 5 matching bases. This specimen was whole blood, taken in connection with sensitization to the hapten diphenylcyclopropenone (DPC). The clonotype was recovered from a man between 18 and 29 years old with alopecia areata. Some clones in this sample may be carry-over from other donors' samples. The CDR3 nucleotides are TGTGCCAGCAGTTTATGGGGGGGGGTTTTGACTGAAGCTTTCTTT. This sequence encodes CASSLWGGVLTEAFF.